One and the same sample provided the 17 T cell receptor beta chains below, sequenced in a study of regulatory T cells in long-lasting Graves disease. Relying on iRepertoire HTBI primers and Arm-PCR of CDR3 regions, the team built TCR beta libraries. TCRdb fed the multiplex PCR reads into MiXCR, producing one record per CDR3 protein. The repertoire includes under 500,000 distinct CDR3 sequences, around 21% of them detected once, and around 20% sits in the top ten. Documented time point: persistent/refractory GD, antithyroid drugs over 5 years with positive TRAb. After RNA was extracted from PBMCs, the TCR library was made from it. The specimen was peripheral blood mononuclear cells (PBMCs), collected when the disease was refractory, from a patient treated with antithyroid drugs. The receptors stem from a female donor with Graves disease.

This clonotype has a single count. The rearrangement joins TRBV12-3 or TRBV12-4 to TRBJ2-7; 12 bases agree with TRBD2. The CDR3 consists of 15 residues. After removal of 3 bases from V and 5 bases from J, the junction contained 5 bases not matched to a gene. This chain's CDR3 is CASSLRTSGTDEQYF. The CDR3 DNA reads TGTGCCAGCAGTTTGCGGACTAGCGGGACCGACGAGCAGTACTTC.

Regarding this clonotype: A far larger clone is one nucleotide away, so this likely arose from a read error. This chain joins TRBV7-8 and TRBJ2-7; D is possibly TRBD1 (6 bases). The CDR3 consists of 14 residues. Trimming pared 8 bases from V and 5 bases from J, leaving 19 bases between. Germline values: CDR1 SGHVS, CDR2 FQNEAQ. The CDR3, as DNA: TGTGCCAGCGGCCTGCGGCAAACAGGGAACGAGCAGTACTTC. It is translated as CASGLRQTGNEQYF.

The CDR3 DNA reads TGTGCCAGCAGTTACAGCCCCACCTCCTACGAGCAGTACTTC. Its translation: CASSYSPTSYEQYF. This chain links TRBV6-5 with TRBJ2-7, with D unclear. With 2 bases removed from V and 0 bases from J, the gap between germline ends came to 8 bases. Germline CDR1 and CDR2: MNHEY and SVGAGI. The CDR3 contains 14 residues.

Turning to this clonotype: With a much larger clone just one base away, this may be a read error. The V gene is TRBV28, the J gene TRBJ2-2; D unclear. This CDR3 contains 12 residues. Germline lookup yields CDR1 MDHEN and CDR2 SYDVKM. The DNA of the CDR3 is TGTGTCAGCAGTTTTCACACCGGGGAGCTGTTTTTT. It translates to CVSSFHTGELFF.

The sample holds a few counts of this clonotype. This rearrangement joins TRBV7-8 to TRBJ1-1; tentative D call: TRBD1 (5 bases). CDR1 is SGHVS, CDR2 FQNEAQ, per germline. V lost 1 base and J lost 4, with 10 bases in between. The CDR3 extends over 14 amino acids. CDR3 amino acids: CASSLVTVSTEAFF. The CDR3 DNA reads as TGTGCCAGCAGCTTAGTGACAGTTAGCACTGAAGCTTTCTTT.

V is TRBV28 and J is TRBJ2-3; the match to TRBD2 covers 9 bases. V gave up 5 bases and J gave up 2 bases; unmatched junction bases: 11. The germline V gene has CDR1 MDHEN and CDR2 SYDVKM. CDR3 length equals 17 residues. CDR3 region: CASSGPTPSGITDTQYF. The CDR3 bases are TGTGCCAGCAGTGGACCCACCCCTAGCGGGATCACAGATACGCAGTATTTT.

This clonotype came up a few times. The chain uses TRBV27 and TRBJ2-7; 8 bases fit TRBD1. Trimming at V came to 8 bases and at J to 6 bases, leaving 15 bases not matched to a gene. CDR1 is MNHEY and CDR2 is SMNVEV in the germline V gene (reference sequence). The CDR3 loop spans 15 amino acids. Written as DNA, the CDR3 is TGTGCCAGCGGAACCGGGACAGGCAGGTTGGGCGAGCAGTACTTC. This codes for CASGTGTGRLGEQYF.

Regarding this clonotype: The junction differs from germline at one of its ends, possibly a read error. The chain is built from TRBV20-1 and TRBJ2-5; 7 bases map to TRBD2. The germline gives CDR1 DFQATT, CDR2 SNEGSKA (reference sequence). This CDR3 region has 14 residues. The CDR3 spells CSARDGEAGETKYF. Written as DNA, the CDR3 is TGCAGTGCTAGAGACGGGGAGGCGGGAGAGACCAAGTACTTC.

The sample holds many counts of this clonotype. V gene TRBV6-2 or TRBV6-3 combines with J gene TRBJ2-2; no firm D call. The germline V and J ends were trimmed by 2 bases and 1 base, with 8 bases remaining between them. Germline CDR1 is MNHEY and CDR2 is SVGEGT. This CDR3 is built from 15 residues. In nucleotides, the CDR3 is TGTGCCAGCAGTTACAGGGTGGAGAACACCGGGGAGCTGTTTTTT. Its protein product is CASSYRVENTGELFF.

This clonotype came up many times. CDR3 loop: CASGKSYEQYF. The CDR3 DNA sequence: TGCGCCAGCGGGAAAAGCTACGAGCAGTACTTC. The chain couples TRBV10-2 to TRBJ2-7; no clear D. This CDR3 has 11 residues. CDR1 and CDR2 from the germline V gene are WSHSY and SAAADI. V was clipped by 8 bases and J by 3 bases, with 8 bases between them.

This clonotype has just one count. The chain uses TRBV7-3 and TRBJ2-1; TRBD2 matches 16 bases. The CDR3 contains 18 residues. With V trimmed by 2 bases and J by 5 bases, 6 bases remained unmatched. Germline lookup yields CDR1 SGHTA and CDR2 FQGTGA. CDR3 coding DNA: TGTGCCAGCAGCTTATTCGGGACTAGCGGGAGGGTGCACAATGAGCAGTTCTTC. Protein: CASSLFGTSGRVHNEQFF.

This clonotype appeared many times. CDR3 nucleotide sequence: TGTGCCAGCAGTCCAATCGCAGGGGGCGCGGACATTCAGTACTTC. This sequence encodes CASSPIAGGADIQYF. The J gene is TRBJ2-4, the V gene TRBV6-2 or TRBV6-3, with 8 positions matching TRBD1. After removal of 5 bases from V and 8 bases from J, the junction contained 11 bases not matched to a gene. Germline CDR1 is MNHEY and CDR2 is SVGEGT. The CDR3 sequence is 15 residues long.

The table lists this clonotype with a few counts. The gene calls are TRBV29-1 and TRBJ1-4, with 7 bases that match TRBD1. The CDR3 has 11 amino acids. Trimming at V came to 5 bases and at J to 12 bases, leaving 6 bases not matched to a gene. Germline V lookup: CDR1 SQVTM, CDR2 ANQGSEA. CDR3 region: CSVNRGHELFF. The CDR3 DNA reads as TGCAGCGTTAACAGGGGCCACGAACTGTTTTTT.

This chain joins TRBV7-2 and TRBJ2-6; TRBD1 matches 7 bases. V lost 1 base to trimming and J lost 2 bases; unmatched junction nucleotides: 8. The CDR3 spans 18 residues. Per the germline V gene, CDR1 is SGHTA and CDR2 is FQGNSA. CDR3 bases: TGTGCCAGCAGCTTAGGAGGCAGGGGGTTTACTGGGGCCAACGTCCTGACTTTC. Translation gives CASSLGGRGFTGANVLTF.

This clonotype was recorded at least ten times. The V and J genes are TRBV28 and TRBJ1-2, with 12 bases aligning to TRBD1. The CDR3 spans 15 residues. The germline V gene encodes CDR1 MDHEN and CDR2 SYDVKM. With 6 bases clipped from V and 4 bases from J, the junction kept 6 bases outside the gene matches. The CDR3 loop reads CASRPGTGGTYGYTF. In DNA form, the CDR3 reads TGTGCCAGCAGACCTGGGACAGGGGGCACCTATGGCTACACCTTC.

Many counts were recorded for this clonotype. A read error may produce the germline difference seen at one junction end. The chain carries TRBV3-1 and TRBJ2-6, with 8 bases aligning to TRBD2. The CDR3 loop spans 17 amino acids. Germline lookup yields CDR1 LGHDT and CDR2 YNNKEL (reference sequence). CDR3 DNA: TGTGCCAGCATCCAAGATGGTAGCGGGACTGGGGCCAACGTCCTGACTTTC. Its protein product is CASIQDGSGTGANVLTF.

The table lists this clonotype with many counts. DNA for the CDR3: TGTGCCTGGAGTGTACCGGGGGCCCAGTACTTC. This gives the protein CAWSVPGAQYF. This chain links TRBV30 with TRBJ2-5; a possible D gene is TRBD2 (6 bases). V lost 0 bases and J 9 bases, leaving 8 bases between the germline ends. Germline V CDR1 and CDR2: GTSNPN, SVGIG (reference sequence). This CDR3 is 11 amino acids long. The full variable domain, with the rest looked up from reference TRBV30 and TRBJ2-5, is SQTIHQWPATLVQPVGSPLSLECTVEGTSNPNLYWYRQAAGRGLQLLFYSVGIGQISSEVPQNLSASRPQDRQFILSSKKLLLSDSGFYLCAWSVPGAQYFGPGTRLLVL.